This T cell receptor (beta chain) was recorded in a study of OX40 agonist ivuxolimab in advanced cancers. Produced via immunoSEQ multiplex PCR; TCRdb's table is partial and in-frame only. The repertoire holds around 35,000 clones, with about 87% as singletons. This clone was observed many times. This sequence originates from an adult with an advanced solid tumor such as melanoma, head and neck, liver or kidney cancer. Specimen: CD4+ or CD8+ T cells sorted from blood, collected in a trial of the OX40 agonist ivuxolimab.

Here the CDR3 DNA reads TGTGCCAGCAGCTTAGGTGGATATAGCAATCAGCCCCAGCATTTT. It yields the protein CASSLGGYSNQPQHF. The chain uses TRBV7-9 and TRBJ1-5; D is unresolved. Germline loops: CDR1 SEHNR, CDR2 FQNEAQ (reference sequence). V lost 1 base, J lost 0 bases, and 7 bases lay in between. The CDR3 extends over 15 amino acids.